This T cell receptor (beta chain) was recorded in a study of cytomegalovirus exposure and HLA in healthy donors. CDR1 and CDR2 from the germline V gene are LGHNA and YSLEER. V dropped 4 bases and J dropped 2 bases, with 11 bases sitting between them. This CDR3 has 14 residues. The PCR had 60 Vbeta and 13 Jbeta primers. The table came from immunoSEQ multiplex PCR; TCRdb's copy has only in-frame clones and leaves some out. Found here are about 200,000 clones, about 76% of them singletons; the top ten hold approximately 0.39%. This receptor was identified in a male donor in good health and CMV-seropositive. The chain has TRBV4-3 and TRBJ1-1; D is ambiguous. The sample taken for sequencing was PBMCs. The chain's CDR3 is CASSLTTTNTEAFF. DNA of the CDR3: TGCGCCAGCAGCCTTACGACAACCAACACTGAAGCTTTCTTT.